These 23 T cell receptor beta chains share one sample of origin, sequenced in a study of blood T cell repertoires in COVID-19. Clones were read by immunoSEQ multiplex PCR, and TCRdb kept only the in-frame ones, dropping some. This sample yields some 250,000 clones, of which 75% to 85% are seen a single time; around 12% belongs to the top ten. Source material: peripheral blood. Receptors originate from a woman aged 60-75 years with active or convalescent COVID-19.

CDR3 coding DNA: TGTGCCAGCTTCCCGACAGGGGGTGGACCCCTCCACTTT. Protein product: CASFPTGGGPLHF. The chain combines TRBV18 with TRBJ1-6; 9 bases agree with TRBD1. Unmatched junction bases numbered 7, after V lost 7 bases and J lost 12 bases. There are 13 residues in the CDR3. The germline V gene has CDR1 KGHSH and CDR2 LQKENI.

The CDR3 region is CASSFRRVSYEQYF. CDR3 sequence (DNA): TGTGCCAGCAGCTTCCGACGGGTCTCCTACGAGCAGTACTTC. The V call is TRBV7-2, the J call TRBJ2-7; D not certain. V gave up 3 bases and J gave up 0 bases, with 9 bases separating them. The length of the CDR3 is 14 residues. Germline V gene lookup returns CDR1 SGHTA and CDR2 FQGNSA.

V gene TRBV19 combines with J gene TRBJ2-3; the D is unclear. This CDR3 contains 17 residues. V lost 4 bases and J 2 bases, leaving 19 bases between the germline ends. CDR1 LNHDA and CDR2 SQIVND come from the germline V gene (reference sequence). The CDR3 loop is CASSTSSGPSLTDTQYF. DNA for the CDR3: TGTGCCAGTAGTACGTCTAGTGGTCCAAGCCTCACAGATACGCAGTATTTT.

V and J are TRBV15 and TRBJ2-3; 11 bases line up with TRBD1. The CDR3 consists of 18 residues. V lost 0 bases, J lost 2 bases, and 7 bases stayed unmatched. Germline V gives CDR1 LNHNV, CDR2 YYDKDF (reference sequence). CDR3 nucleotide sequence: TGTGCCACCAGCAGAGATAGGGGGACAGGGGGAATCACAGATACGCAGTATTTT. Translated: CATSRDRGTGGITDTQYF.

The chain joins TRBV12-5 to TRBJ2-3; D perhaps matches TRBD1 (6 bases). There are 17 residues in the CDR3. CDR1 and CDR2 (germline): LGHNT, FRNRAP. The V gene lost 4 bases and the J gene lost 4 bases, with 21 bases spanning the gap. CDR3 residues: CASGSRTALAVADTQYF. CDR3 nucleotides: TGTGCTAGTGGTTCGCGGACAGCCCTAGCAGTCGCAGATACGCAGTATTTT. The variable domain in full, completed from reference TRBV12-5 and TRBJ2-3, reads DARVTQTPRHKVTEMGQEVTMRCQPILGHNTVFWYRQTMMQGLELLAYFRNRAPLDDSGMPKDRFSAEMPDATLATLKIQPSEPRDSAVYFCASGSRTALAVADTQYFGPGTRLTVL.

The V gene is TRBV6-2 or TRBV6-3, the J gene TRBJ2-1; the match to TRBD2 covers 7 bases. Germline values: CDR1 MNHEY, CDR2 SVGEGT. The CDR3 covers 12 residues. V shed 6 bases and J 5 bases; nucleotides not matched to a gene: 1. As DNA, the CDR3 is TGTGCCAGCAGCGGACTAGACAATGAGCAGTTCTTC. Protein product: CASSGLDNEQFF.

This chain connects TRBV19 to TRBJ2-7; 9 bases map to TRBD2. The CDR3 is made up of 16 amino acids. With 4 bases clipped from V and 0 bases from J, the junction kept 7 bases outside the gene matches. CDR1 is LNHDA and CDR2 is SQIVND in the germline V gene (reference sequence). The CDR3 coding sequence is TGTGCCAGTAGTAGACCGAGCGGGGGGAGCTCCTACGAGCAGTACTTC. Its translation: CASSRPSGGSSYEQYF.

The chain's CDR3 is CASSRQPAGQNSPLHF. The CDR3 bases are TGCGCCAGCAGCCGACAGCCCGCAGGGCAGAATTCACCCCTCCACTTT. V usage is TRBV4-3 and J usage is TRBJ1-6, with a tentative D call TRBD1 (5 bases). The CDR3 extends over 16 amino acids. Trimming removed 4 bases at V and 7 bases at J, with 17 bases between. Looked up from germline, CDR1 is LGHNA and CDR2 is YSLEER.

For the CDR3, the DNA is TGTGCCAGCAGCTTAGCTGGCAGGGGATCCTATGGCTACACCTTC. Protein sequence: CASSLAGRGSYGYTF. The chain uses TRBV7-8 and TRBJ1-2; possible D gene TRBD1, 6 bases. CDR3 length equals 15 residues. V dropped 0 bases and J dropped 4 bases, with 12 bases sitting between them. Germline V CDR1 and CDR2: SGHVS, FQNEAQ.

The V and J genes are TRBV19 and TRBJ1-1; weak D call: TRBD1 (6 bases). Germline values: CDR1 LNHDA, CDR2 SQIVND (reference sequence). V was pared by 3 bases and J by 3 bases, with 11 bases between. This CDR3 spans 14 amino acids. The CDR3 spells CASSIGGGDTEAFF. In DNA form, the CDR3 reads TGTGCCAGTAGTATTGGTGGGGGCGACACTGAAGCTTTCTTT.

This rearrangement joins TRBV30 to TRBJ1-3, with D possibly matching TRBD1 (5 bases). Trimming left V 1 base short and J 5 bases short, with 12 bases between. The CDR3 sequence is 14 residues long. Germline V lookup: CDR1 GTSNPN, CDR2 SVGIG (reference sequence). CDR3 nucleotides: TGTGCCTGGAGTGGGGGGGGTTTGCGAAACACCATATATTTT. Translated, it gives CAWSGGGLRNTIYF.

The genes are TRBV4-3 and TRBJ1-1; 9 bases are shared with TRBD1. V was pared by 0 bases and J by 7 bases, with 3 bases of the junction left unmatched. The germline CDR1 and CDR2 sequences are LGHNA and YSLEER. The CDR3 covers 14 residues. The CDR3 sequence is CASSQDWTGVEAFF. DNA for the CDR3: TGCGCCAGCAGCCAAGATTGGACAGGGGTTGAAGCTTTCTTT.

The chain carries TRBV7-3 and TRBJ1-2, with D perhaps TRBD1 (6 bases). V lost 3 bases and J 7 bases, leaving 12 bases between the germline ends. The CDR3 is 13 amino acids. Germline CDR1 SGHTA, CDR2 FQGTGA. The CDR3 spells CASSFGQGSGYTF. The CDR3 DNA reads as TGTGCCAGCAGCTTCGGCCAGGGGAGTGGCTACACCTTC.

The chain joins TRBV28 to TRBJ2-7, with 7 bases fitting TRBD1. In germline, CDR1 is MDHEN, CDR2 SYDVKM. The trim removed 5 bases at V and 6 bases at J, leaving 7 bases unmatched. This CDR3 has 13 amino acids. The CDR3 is CASSPRQGGEQYF. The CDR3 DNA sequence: TGTGCCAGCAGTCCCCGACAGGGTGGCGAGCAGTACTTC. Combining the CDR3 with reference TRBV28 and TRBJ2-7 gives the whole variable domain DVKVTQSSRYLVKRTGEKVFLECVQDMDHENMFWYRQDPGLGLRLIYFSYDVKMKEKGDIPEGYSVSREKKERFSLILESASTNQTSMYLCASSPRQGGEQYFGPGTRLTVT.

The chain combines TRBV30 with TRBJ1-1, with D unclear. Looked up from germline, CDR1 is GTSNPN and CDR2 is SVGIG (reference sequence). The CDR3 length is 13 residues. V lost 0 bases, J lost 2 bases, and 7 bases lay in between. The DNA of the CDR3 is TGTGCCTGGAGTGTGAACAGCAACACTGAAGCTTTCTTT. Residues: CAWSVNSNTEAFF.

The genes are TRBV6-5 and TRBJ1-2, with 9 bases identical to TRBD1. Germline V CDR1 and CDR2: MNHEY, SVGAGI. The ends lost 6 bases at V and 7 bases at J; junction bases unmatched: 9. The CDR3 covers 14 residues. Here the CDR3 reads CASRATGGGRGYTF. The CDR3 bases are TGTGCCAGCAGGGCGACAGGGGGAGGACGTGGCTACACCTTC.

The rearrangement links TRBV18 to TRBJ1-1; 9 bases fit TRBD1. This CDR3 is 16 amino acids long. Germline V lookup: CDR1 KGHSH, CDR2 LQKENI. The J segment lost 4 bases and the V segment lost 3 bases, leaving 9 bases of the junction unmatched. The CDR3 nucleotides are TGTGCCAGCTCACCTTCCGGGACAGGGACGTTCACTGAAGCTTTCTTT. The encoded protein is CASSPSGTGTFTEAFF. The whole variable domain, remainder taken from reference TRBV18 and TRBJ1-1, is NAGVMQNPRHLVRRRGQEARLRCSPMKGHSHVYWYRQLPEEGLKFMVYLQKENIIDESGMPKERFSAEFPKEGPSILRIQQVVRGDSAAYFCASSPSGTGTFTEAFFGQGTRLTVV.

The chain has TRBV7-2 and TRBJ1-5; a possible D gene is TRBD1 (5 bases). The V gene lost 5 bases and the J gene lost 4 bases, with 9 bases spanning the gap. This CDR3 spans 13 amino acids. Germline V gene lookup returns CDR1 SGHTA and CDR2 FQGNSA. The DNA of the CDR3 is TGTGCCAGCAGCCTCGACAGAAATCAGCCCCAGCATTTT. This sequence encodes CASSLDRNQPQHF.

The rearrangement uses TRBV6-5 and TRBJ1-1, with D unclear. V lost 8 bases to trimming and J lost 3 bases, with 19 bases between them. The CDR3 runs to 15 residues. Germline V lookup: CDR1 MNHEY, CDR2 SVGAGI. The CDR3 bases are TGTGCCAGCTCGGGGTTTGCGGTGGTTGACACTGAAGCTTTCTTT. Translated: CASSGFAVVDTEAFF.

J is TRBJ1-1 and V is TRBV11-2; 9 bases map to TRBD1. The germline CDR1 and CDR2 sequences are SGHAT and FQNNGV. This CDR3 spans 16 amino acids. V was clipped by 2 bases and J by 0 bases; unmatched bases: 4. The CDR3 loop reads CASSLRDRDMNTEAFF. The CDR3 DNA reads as TGTGCCAGCAGCTTAAGGGACAGGGACATGAACACTGAAGCTTTCTTT.

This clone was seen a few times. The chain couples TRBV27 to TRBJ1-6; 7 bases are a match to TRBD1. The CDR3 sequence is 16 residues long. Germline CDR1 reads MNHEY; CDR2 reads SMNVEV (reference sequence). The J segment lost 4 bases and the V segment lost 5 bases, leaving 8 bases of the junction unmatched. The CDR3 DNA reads TGTGCCAGCAGTCCGGACCCGACAGGGTATAATTCACCCCTCCACTTT. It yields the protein CASSPDPTGYNSPLHF.

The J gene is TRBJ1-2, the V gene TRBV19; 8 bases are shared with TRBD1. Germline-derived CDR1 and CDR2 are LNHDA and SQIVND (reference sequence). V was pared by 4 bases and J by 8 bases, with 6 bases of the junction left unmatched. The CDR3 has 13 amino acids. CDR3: CASSNGQGRGYTF. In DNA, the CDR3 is TGTGCCAGTAGTAACGGACAGGGTCGGGGCTACACCTTC.

This CDR3 reads CASSMRWGADEQFF. The CDR3 region has the DNA TGTGCCAGTAGTATGAGGTGGGGCGCGGATGAGCAGTTCTTC. The gene calls are TRBV19 and TRBJ2-1; tentatively, D is TRBD1 (5 bases). V gave up 3 bases and J gave up 8 bases, with 14 bases separating them. CDR1 and CDR2 (germline): LNHDA, SQIVND (reference sequence). The CDR3 length is 14 residues.